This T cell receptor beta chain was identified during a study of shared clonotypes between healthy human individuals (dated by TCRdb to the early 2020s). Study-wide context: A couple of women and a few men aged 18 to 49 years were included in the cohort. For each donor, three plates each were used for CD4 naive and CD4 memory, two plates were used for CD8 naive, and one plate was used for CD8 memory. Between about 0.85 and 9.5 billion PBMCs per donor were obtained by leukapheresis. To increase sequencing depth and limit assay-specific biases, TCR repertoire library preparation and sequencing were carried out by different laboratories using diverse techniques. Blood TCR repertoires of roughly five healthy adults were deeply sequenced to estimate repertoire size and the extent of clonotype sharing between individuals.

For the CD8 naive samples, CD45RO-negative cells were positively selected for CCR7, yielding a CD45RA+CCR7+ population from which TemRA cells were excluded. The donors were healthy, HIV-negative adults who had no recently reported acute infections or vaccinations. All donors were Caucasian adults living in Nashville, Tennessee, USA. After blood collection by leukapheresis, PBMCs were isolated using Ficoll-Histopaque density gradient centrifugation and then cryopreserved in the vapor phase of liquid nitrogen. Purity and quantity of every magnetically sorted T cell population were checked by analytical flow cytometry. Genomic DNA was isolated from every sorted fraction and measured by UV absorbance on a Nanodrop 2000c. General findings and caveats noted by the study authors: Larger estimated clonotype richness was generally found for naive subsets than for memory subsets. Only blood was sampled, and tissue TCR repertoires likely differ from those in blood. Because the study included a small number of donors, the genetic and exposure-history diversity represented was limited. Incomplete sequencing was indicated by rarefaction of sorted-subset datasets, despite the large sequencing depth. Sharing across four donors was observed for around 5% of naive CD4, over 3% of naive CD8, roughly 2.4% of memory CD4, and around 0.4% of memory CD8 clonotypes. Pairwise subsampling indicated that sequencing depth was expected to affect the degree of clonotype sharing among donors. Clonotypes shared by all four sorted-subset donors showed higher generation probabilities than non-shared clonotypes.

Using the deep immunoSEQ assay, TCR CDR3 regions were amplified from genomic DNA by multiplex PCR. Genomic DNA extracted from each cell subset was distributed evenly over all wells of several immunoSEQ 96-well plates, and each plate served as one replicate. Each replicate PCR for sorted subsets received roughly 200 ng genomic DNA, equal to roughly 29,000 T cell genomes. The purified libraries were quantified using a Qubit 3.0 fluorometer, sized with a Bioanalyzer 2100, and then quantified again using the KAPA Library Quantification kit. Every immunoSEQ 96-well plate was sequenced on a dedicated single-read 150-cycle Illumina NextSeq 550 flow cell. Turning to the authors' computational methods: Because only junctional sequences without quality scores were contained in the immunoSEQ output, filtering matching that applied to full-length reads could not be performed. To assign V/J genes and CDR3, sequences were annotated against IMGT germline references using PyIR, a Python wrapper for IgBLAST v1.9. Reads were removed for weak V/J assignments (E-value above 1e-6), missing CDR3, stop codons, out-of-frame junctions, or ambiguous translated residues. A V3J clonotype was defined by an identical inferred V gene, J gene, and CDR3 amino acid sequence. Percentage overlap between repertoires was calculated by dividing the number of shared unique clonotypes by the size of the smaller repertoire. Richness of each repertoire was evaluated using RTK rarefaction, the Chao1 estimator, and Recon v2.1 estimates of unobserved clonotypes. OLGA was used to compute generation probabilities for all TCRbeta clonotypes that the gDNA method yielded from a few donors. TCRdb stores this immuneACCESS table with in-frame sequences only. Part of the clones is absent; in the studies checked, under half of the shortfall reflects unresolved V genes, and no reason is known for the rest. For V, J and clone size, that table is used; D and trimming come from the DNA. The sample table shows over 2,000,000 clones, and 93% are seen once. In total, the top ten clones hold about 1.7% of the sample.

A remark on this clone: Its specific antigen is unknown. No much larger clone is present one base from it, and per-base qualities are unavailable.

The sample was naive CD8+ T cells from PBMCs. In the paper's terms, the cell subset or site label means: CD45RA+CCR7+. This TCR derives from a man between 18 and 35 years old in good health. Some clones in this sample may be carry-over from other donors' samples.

The CDR3 loop reads CASSFSSGDNEKLFF. The nucleotide sequence reads TGTGCCAGCAGCTTCTCTAGCGGGGATAATGAAAAACTGTTTTTT. Recombination joined TRBV7-8 with TRBJ1-4; the D segment cannot be called with confidence. Spanning cysteine to phenylalanine, the CDR3 consists of 15 amino acids. CDR3 DNA only is kept here, 45 bases in frame from base 1. V drops 3 bases and J drops 4 bases, leaving 12 bases in between. From the germline V gene, CDR1 is SGHVS and CDR2 is FQNEAQ. The full variable domain, completed from the reference TRBV7-8 and TRBJ1-4 proteins outside the CDR3, reads GAGVSQSPRYKVAKRGQDVALRCDPISGHVSLFWYQQALGQGPEFLTYFQNEAQLDKSGLPSDRFFAERPEGSVSTLKIQRTQQEDSAVYLCASSFSSGDNEKLFFGSGTQLSVL.